These 27 T cell receptor beta chains were sequenced from one sample in a study of Graves' ophthalmopathy and Graves' hyperthyroidism. The sequenced template was RNA, covering the TCR beta CDR3 region. First-round RT-PCR employed HTBI primers, with a second-round multiplex PCR after it. TCRdb called the multiplex PCR reads again in MiXCR, with one record for every CDR3 protein. Altogether roughly 380,000 distinct CDR3 sequences are present, 15% to 17% being singletons, with the ten largest covering about 7%. Sequenced material: peripheral blood. These receptors originate from a woman under 30 with stable Graves' hyperthyroidism.

This chain joins TRBV19 and TRBJ1-1, with a weak D call TRBD1 (5 bases). Trimming shortened V by 3 bases and J by 0 bases, and 8 bases separated the two germline ends. Germline CDR1 is LNHDA and CDR2 is SQIVND (reference sequence). The CDR3 is made up of 14 amino acids. The DNA of the CDR3 is TGTGCCAGTAGTATCCAGGGTGTGAACACTGAAGCTTTCTTT. Amino acids: CASSIQGVNTEAFF.

This clonotype was counted at least ten times. The J gene is TRBJ1-1, the V gene TRBV24-1; TRBD1 matches 7 bases. CDR3 length: 15 residues. CDR1 is KGHDR, CDR2 SFDVKD, per germline. The trim removed 2 bases at V and 6 bases at J, leaving 8 bases unmatched. The CDR3 DNA reads as TGTGCCACCAGTGATTCGACAGGGAATGGCGCTGAAGCTTTCTTT. This gives the protein CATSDSTGNGAEAFF.

There are many counts of this clonotype. A junction end diverges from the germline sequence, so it may reflect a read error. The rearrangement joins TRBV11-2 to TRBJ2-7; the D gene is possibly TRBD2 (6 bases). The CDR3 has 14 residues. CDR1 SGHAT and CDR2 FQNNGV come from the germline V gene. The CDR3 sequence is CASSLGGGSYEQYF. CDR3 nucleotides: TGCGCCAGCAGCTTGGGAGGAGGATCTTACGAGCAGTACTTC.

This clonotype was observed at least ten times. V and J are TRBV6-2 or TRBV6-3 and TRBJ2-7; TRBD1 aligns across 10 bases. CDR3 size: 13 residues. CDR1 is MNHEY and CDR2 is SVGEGT in the germline V gene. Trimming took 11 bases from V and 7 from J; bases not matched to a gene: 11. CDR3 coding DNA: TGTGCCTGCGCCTTCGGACAGGGGGGTGAGCAGTACTTC. Protein product: CACAFGQGGEQYF.

Many counts were recorded for this clonotype. The chain joins TRBV12-3 or TRBV12-4 to TRBJ1-5, with 7 bases aligning to TRBD1. This CDR3 comprises 14 residues. V was pared by 6 bases and J by 3 bases, with 5 bases of the junction left unmatched. In DNA, the CDR3 is TGTGCCAGCAGCCGGGACAGCCACAATCAGCCCCAGCATTTT. Translating it yields CASSRDSHNQPQHF.

The chain recombines TRBV11-2 with TRBJ1-5; no firm D call. V was clipped by 6 bases and J by 2 bases, with 11 bases between them. The CDR3 totals 14 residues. Germline lookup yields CDR1 SGHAT and CDR2 FQNNGV. The CDR3 protein is CASSGVEGNQPQHF. The DNA of the CDR3 is TGTGCCAGCAGTGGTGTGGAGGGCAATCAGCCCCAGCATTTT.

In regard to this clonotype: The junction does not match germline at one end; this may be a read error. V and J are TRBV6-5 and TRBJ2-4; 12 bases fit TRBD2. This CDR3 spans 16 amino acids. Germline V gene sequence: CDR1 MNHEY, CDR2 SVGAGI. The CDR3 nucleotides are TGTGCCAGCAGTTTGAGGGCTAGCGGGGGGGCGTCCGAGAAGTTCTTC. Its translation: CASSLRASGGASEKFF.

This clonotype was observed at least ten times. The chain is built from TRBV6-5 and TRBJ1-1; 10 bases line up with TRBD1. The germline CDR1 and CDR2 sequences are MNHEY and SVGAGI. With 4 bases clipped from V and 1 base from J, the junction kept 6 bases outside the gene matches. The CDR3 length is 16 residues. CDR3 bases: TGTGCCAGCAGTTTCTCCGGGACAGGGGCGAACACTGAAGCTTTCTTT. Translating gives CASSFSGTGANTEAFF.

The chain has TRBV4-1 and TRBJ1-2; maybe TRBD1 (6 bases). The CDR3 is made up of 11 amino acids. Trimming pared 7 bases from V and 4 bases from J, leaving 7 bases between. CDR1 and CDR2 from the germline V gene are MGHRA and YSYEKL. CDR3 in DNA: TGCGCCAGCACAGGGGCCTATGGCTACACCTTC. Translated: CASTGAYGYTF.

Worth noting for this clonotype: A much larger clone is a single base away; this may be a read error. The V and J genes are TRBV5-1 and TRBJ2-4; the D is unclear. The CDR3 has 14 amino acids. The germline V gene has CDR1 SGHRS and CDR2 YFSETQ. With 4 bases removed from V and 8 bases from J, the gap between germline ends came to 16 bases. This CDR3 reads CASSPEWGKDIQYF. CDR3 DNA: TGCGCCAGCAGCCCTGAATGGGGAAAAGACATTCAGTACTTC.

Many counts were recorded for this clonotype. This chain uses TRBV7-2 with TRBJ1-5; no firm D call. The germline V gene encodes CDR1 SGHTA and CDR2 FQGNSA. The V and J ends lost 6 bases and 3 bases respectively, with 9 bases between them. This CDR3 region has 13 residues. CDR3 loop: CASSLNVNQPQHF. The CDR3 region has the DNA TGTGCCAGCAGTCTAAATGTCAATCAGCCCCAGCATTTT. The full variable domain, rest sourced from reference TRBV7-2 and TRBJ1-5, is GAGVSQSPSNKVTEKGKDVELRCDPISGHTALYWYRQSLGQGLEFLIYFQGNSAPDKSGLPSDRFSAERTGGSVSTLTIQRTQQEDSAVYLCASSLNVNQPQHFGDGTRLSIL.

This clonotype was picked up a small number of times. The J gene is TRBJ1-2, the V gene TRBV9; TRBD1 aligns across 12 bases. Germline CDR1 reads SGDLS; CDR2 reads YYNGEE. The CDR3 is 16 residues long. V shed 0 bases, J shed 8 bases, and the junction held 8 bases outside the gene matches. The CDR3 region is CASSVDPGTGGRGYTF. CDR3 sequence (DNA): TGTGCCAGCAGCGTAGACCCCGGGACAGGGGGCCGCGGCTACACCTTC. Complete variable domain (other parts from reference TRBV9 and TRBJ1-2): DSGVTQTPKHLITATGQRVTLRCSPRSGDLSVYWYQQSLDQGLQFLIQYYNGEERAKGNILERFSAQQFPDLHSELNLSSLELGDSALYFCASSVDPGTGGRGYTFGSGTRLTVV.

V is TRBV25-1 and J is TRBJ2-7, with D possibly matching TRBD1 (5 bases). V lost 1 base and J 9 bases, leaving 10 bases between the germline ends. The CDR3 has 12 amino acids. CDR1 is MGHDK and CDR2 is SYGVNS in the germline V gene. CDR3: CASSEWGLAQYF. In DNA form, the CDR3 reads TGTGCCAGCAGTGAATGGGGCCTGGCGCAGTACTTC.

The sample holds many counts of this clonotype. The rearrangement links TRBV5-1 to TRBJ2-5; the match to TRBD2 covers 11 bases. V lost 3 bases to trimming and J lost 5 bases; unmatched junction nucleotides: 15. Germline V gene sequence: CDR1 SGHRS, CDR2 YFSETQ. CDR3 length: 18 amino acids. CDR3 region: CASSWGTSGLLEGETQYF. CDR3 sequence (DNA): TGCGCCAGCAGCTGGGGGACTAGCGGACTCCTAGAGGGGGAGACCCAGTACTTC. Full variable domain (outside the CDR3, taken from reference TRBV5-1 and TRBJ2-5): KAGVTQTPRYLIKTRGQQVTLSCSPISGHRSVSWYQQTPGQGLQFLFEYFSETQRNKGNFPGRFSGRQFSNSRSEMNVSTLELGDSALYLCASSWGTSGLLEGETQYFGPGTRLLVL.

A word on this clonotype: Given a much more abundant clone one base away, this may be a read error. This chain links TRBV27 with TRBJ2-2, with TRBD1 matching over 9 bases. The V gene end was trimmed by 5 bases and the J gene end by 3 bases; junction bases not matched to a gene: 10. Germline values: CDR1 MNHEY, CDR2 SMNVEV (reference sequence). The CDR3 loop spans 17 amino acids. In nucleotides, the CDR3 is TGTGCCAGCAGTGATGCCCGAGGGACAGGGTACACCGGGGAGCTGTTTTTT. Its translation: CASSDARGTGYTGELFF.

This clonotype has just a few counts. V usage is TRBV4-2 and J usage is TRBJ2-1; D gene uncertain. Between the trimmed V and J ends, which lost 2 bases and 10 bases, there was a span of 15 bases. CDR3 size: 14 residues. Germline V gene sequence: CDR1 LGHNA, CDR2 YNFKEQ. CDR3: CASSQRLAHPEQFF. CDR3 bases: TGTGCCAGCAGCCAACGTCTTGCCCACCCCGAGCAGTTCTTC.

The chain combines TRBV19 with TRBJ1-1; 9 positions match TRBD1. CDR1 and CDR2 from the germline V gene are LNHDA and SQIVND (reference sequence). V was clipped by 9 bases and J by 10 bases; unmatched bases: 3. The CDR3 covers 10 residues. CDR3 DNA sequence: TGTGCCAGCAGACAGGGGGTAGCTTTCTTT. As protein: CASRQGVAFF.

This clonotype showed up many times. V is TRBV2 and J is TRBJ2-2; 8 nucleotides agree with TRBD2. J lost 8 bases, V lost 2 bases, and 4 bases had no gene match. The CDR3 totals 14 residues. Germline V gives CDR1 SNHLY, CDR2 FYNNEI. The CDR3 DNA is TGTGCCAGCAGTGAAATAGCGGGGTCAGGGGAGCTGTTTTTT. This translates into CASSEIAGSGELFF.

This clonotype has a count of ten or more. The chain has TRBV20-1 and TRBJ1-1; possibly TRBD1 for D (5 bases). Germline CDR1 DFQATT, CDR2 SNEGSKA (reference sequence). The CDR3 length is 13 residues. The CDR3 protein is CNVEPTGNTEAFF. The CDR3 nucleotides read TGCAATGTTGAGCCTACAGGGAACACTGAAGCTTTCTTT.

For this clonotype: One end of the junction fails to match germline, which may point to a read error. The V and J genes are TRBV7-2 and TRBJ1-1; maybe TRBD1 (6 bases). From germline, CDR1 is SGHTA and CDR2 FQGNSA. The CDR3 sequence is 13 residues long. This CDR3 reads CASSLRRDTESFF. The DNA of the CDR3 is TGTGCCAGCAGCCTACGTAGGGACACTGAATCTTTCTTT.

This clonotype was observed at least ten times. The rearrangement uses TRBV6-2 or TRBV6-3 and TRBJ1-1; D remains ambiguous. In germline, CDR1 is MNHEY, CDR2 SVGEGT. Trimming removed 5 bases at V and 0 bases at J, with 10 bases between. This CDR3 spans 14 amino acids. The CDR3 is CASSPSPVNTEAFF. The DNA for the CDR3 is TGTGCCAGCAGTCCATCCCCAGTGAACACTGAAGCTTTCTTT.

This clonotype was found many times. The chain recombines TRBV19 with TRBJ1-2; tentatively, D is TRBD1 (5 bases). The CDR3 has 13 amino acids. Germline CDR1 reads LNHDA; CDR2 reads SQIVND (reference sequence). Between the trimmed V and J ends, which lost 5 bases and 4 bases, there was a span of 11 bases. DNA of the CDR3: TGTGCCAGTAGTGCGGACACAATCTATGGCTACACCTTC. It is translated as CASSADTIYGYTF. Variable domain in full (rest from reference TRBV19 and TRBJ1-2): DGGITQSPKYLFRKEGQNVTLSCEQNLNHDAMYWYRQDPGQGLRLIYYSQIVNDFQKGDIAEGYSVSREKKESFPLTVTSAQKNPTAFYLCASSADTIYGYTFGSGTRLTVV.

This clonotype has ten or more counts. This chain joins TRBV7-2 and TRBJ2-5, with TRBD1 identical over 7 bases. V was pared by 1 base and J by 5 bases, with 7 bases of the junction left unmatched. Germline CDR1 is SGHTA and CDR2 is FQGNSA. CDR3 size: 15 residues. In DNA, the CDR3 is TGTGCCAGCAGCTTAGATTCAGGGGGATGGGAGACCCAGTACTTC. Its translation: CASSLDSGGWETQYF.

Ten or more counts support this clonotype. The rearrangement joins TRBV5-1 to TRBJ2-7; D gene unclear. Germline lookup yields CDR1 SGHRS and CDR2 YFSETQ. This CDR3 has 14 residues. V was trimmed by 0 bases and J by 1 base, leaving 8 bases between them. The CDR3 sequence is CASSLVPASYEQYF. The CDR3 nucleotides are TGCGCCAGCAGCTTGGTGCCAGCTTCCTACGAGCAGTACTTC. The full variable domain, with the rest looked up from reference TRBV5-1 and TRBJ2-7, is KAGVTQTPRYLIKTRGQQVTLSCSPISGHRSVSWYQQTPGQGLQFLFEYFSETQRNKGNFPGRFSGRQFSNSRSEMNVSTLELGDSALYLCASSLVPASYEQYFGPGTRLTVT.

Comment on this clonotype: A read error may explain this, as a much larger clone is one base away. The chain joins TRBV20-1 to TRBJ2-7; D not resolved. In germline, CDR1 is DFQATT, CDR2 SNEGSKA (reference sequence). The CDR3 sequence is 13 residues long. CDR3 DNA: TGCAGTGCTATACGGGCATCGCCCTACGAGCAGGACTTC. This codes for CSAIRASPYEQDF.

This clonotype was seen a handful of times. V and J are TRBV6-2 or TRBV6-3 and TRBJ2-2, with unresolved D. Germline V gene sequence: CDR1 MNHEY, CDR2 SVGEGT. This CDR3 comprises 13 residues. V was shortened by 10 bases and J by 7 bases, with 16 bases between the two germline ends. CDR3 region: CAIRFQVGGELFF. The DNA of the CDR3 is TGTGCCATCCGTTTTCAAGTTGGCGGGGAGCTGTTTTTT.

This clonotype was counted between two and nine times. This chain connects TRBV19 to TRBJ2-6; maybe TRBD2 (5 bases). The length of the CDR3 is 16 residues. Germline CDR1 LNHDA, CDR2 SQIVND (reference sequence). The V and J ends lost 1 base and 3 bases respectively, with 10 bases between them. The chain's CDR3 is CASSIGEGFGANVLTF. The CDR3 DNA reads as TGTGCCAGTAGTATAGGAGAGGGATTTGGGGCCAACGTCCTGACTTTC.